The clone carrying this TCR beta chain has just a few counts. This table comes from immunoSEQ multiplex PCR, and its TCRdb copy is limited to in-frame clones, with some not included. The sample yields around 80,000 clones, nearly 90% seen once. The sample is drawn from a study of control samples from healthy donors and cancer patients. The TCR was taken from a woman in her fifties or sixties in good health. The sequenced sample was blood.

The CDR3 spells CASSMGQNSYQPQHF. CDR3 coding DNA: TGTGCCAGTAGTATGGGGCAGAATTCATATCAGCCCCAGCATTTT. J is TRBJ1-5 and V is TRBV19, with D perhaps matching TRBD1 (5 bases). V lost 3 bases and J 5 bases, leaving 14 bases between the germline ends. CDR3 length equals 15 residues. Germline CDR1 and CDR2: LNHDA and SQIVND (reference sequence).